This is a list of T cell receptor beta chains from one sample in a study of cytotoxic CD8 clonotypes in ibrutinib-treated CLL. The repertoire was sequenced with immunoSEQ multiplex PCR; TCRdb's copy has only in-frame clones and lacks some. This sample has 150,000 or so clones; around three quarters occur once, and the top ten carry around 13%. Sequences were derived from PBMCs, sampled after 12 months of ibrutinib treatment. All receptors come from a human donor with chronic lymphocytic leukemia. The CDR3 runs from the conserved cysteine through the conserved F or W. The order of the fields is D gene, J gene, V gene, clone size, CDR3 DNA, CDR3 protein. D genes are given only for firm matches. Clone size is not always given. Where it is, it says once, few, many or a class for expanded clones.

TRBD2,TRBJ2-5,TRBV5-1,.,TGCGCCAGCAGCTTGTCTAGCGGGAGGGCCCAGGAGACCCAGTACTTC,CASSLSSGRAQETQYF
.,TRBJ2-5,TRBV9,.,TGTGCCAGCAGCCCCCGGGGGGAGACCCAGTACTTC,CASSPRGETQYF
.,TRBJ1-1,TRBV6-6,.,TGTGCCAGCAGTTACGCGGGCGGCGGGGGAAACACTGAAGCTTTCTTT,CASSYAGGGGNTEAFF
.,TRBJ1-1,TRBV5-1,once,TGCGCCAGCAGCTTAGTGCGATTCCGGGTTGGCCTGAACACTGAAGCTTTCTTT,CASSLVRFRVGLNTEAFF
.,TRBJ2-3,TRBV29-1,.,TGCAGCGTTGAGGTAAGGGGTGGGTTTGCAGATACGCAGTATTTT,CSVEVRGGFADTQYF
.,TRBJ2-3,TRBV15,.,TGTGCCACCAGCAGAGATCGTAGGGGGCGATCTAGCGGGCTGGGCACAGATACGCAGTATTTT,CATSRDRRGRSSGLGTDTQYF
TRBD2,TRBJ2-1,TRBV18,once,TGTGCCAGCTCACCAAAGCCCCAACTAGCGGGAGAAAATGAGCAGTTCTTC,CASSPKPQLAGENEQFF
TRBD2,TRBJ2-2,TRBV6-6,.,TGTGCCAGCAGTTACCTGGCGGGAGATGTCGGGGAGCTGTTTTTT,CASSYLAGDVGELFF
.,TRBJ1-4,TRBV30,.,TGTGCCTGGAGCGGCGACCACAGGGCGGGAAATGAAAAACTGTTTTTT,CAWSGDHRAGNEKLFF
.,TRBJ1-1,TRBV10-3,.,TGTGCCATCCTCCAACAGGGTCAGAACACTGAAGCTTTCTTT,CAILQQGQNTEAFF
.,TRBJ1-5,TRBV6-5,.,TGTGCCAGCAGTTACTCGACAGTGGGCAATCAGCCCCAGCATTTT,CASSYSTVGNQPQHF
.,TRBJ1-1,TRBV18,.,TGTGCCAGCTCACCACGAGCTGTGAACACTGAAGCTTTCTTT,CASSPRAVNTEAFF
.,TRBJ2-4,TRBV7-8,few,TGTGCCAGCAGCTTAGCGCGAGCCAAAAACATTCAGTACTTC,CASSLARAKNIQYF
.,TRBJ1-1,TRBV7-9,few,TGTGCCAGCAGCCTTCAGGGTGGCACTGAAGCTTTCTTT,CASSLQGGTEAFF
TRBD1,TRBJ1-4,TRBV27,.,TGTGCCAGCAGTGTTGGGACAGCCGAAAAACTGTTTTTT,CASSVGTAEKLFF
.,TRBJ1-2,TRBV5-4,.,TGTGCCAGCAGCACGATTTATACAGATAACTATGGCTACACCTTC,CASSTIYTDNYGYTF
.,TRBJ1-3,TRBV5-1,.,TGCGCCAGCAGCTTGGAAGGTCTAACTGGAAACACCATATATTTT,CASSLEGLTGNTIYF
TRBD1,TRBJ2-7,TRBV30,.,TGTGCCTGGAGTTTTGGGACAGCGAGGATCATCTACGAGCAGTACTTC,CAWSFGTARIIYEQYF
.,TRBJ1-2,TRBV30,.,TGTGCCTGGCGACGGATAGGAAACCCGATGAAGTATGGCTACACCTTC,CAWRRIGNPMKYGYTF
TRBD2,TRBJ2-7,TRBV5-5,.,TGTGCCAGCAGCTTGGGGCTAGCGGGGGCCTACGAGCAGTACTTC,CASSLGLAGAYEQYF
TRBD1,TRBJ2-5,TRBV19,.,TGTGCCAGTAGTGATCCCCAGGGGGCTAAAAAGACCCAGTACTTC,CASSDPQGAKKTQYF
.,TRBJ1-1,TRBV30,few,TGTGCCCTAGGAAGGGGTATGAACACTGAAGCTTTCTTT,CALGRGMNTEAFF
TRBD1,TRBJ1-1,TRBV18,.,TGTGCCAGCTCAAAAGACAGGGAGAACACTGAAGCTTTCTTT,CASSKDRENTEAFF
.,TRBJ1-3,TRBV19,.,TGTGCCAGTAGTACGACAGGAGGTGGAAACACCATATATTTT,CASSTTGGGNTIYF
TRBD2,TRBJ2-1,TRBV7-4,.,TGTGCCAGCAGCTTAAAATCGCCGACTAGCGGGAGGGCTAGCGAGAACAATGAGCAGTTCTTC,CASSLKSPTSGRASENNEQFF
.,TRBJ2-5,TRBV9,.,TGTGCCAGCAGCGTAGGACGTTTGGGTGGGGGCTCCCAAGAGACCCAGTACTTC,CASSVGRLGGGSQETQYF
TRBD1,TRBJ2-7,TRBV27,.,TGTGCCAGCAGTTTAACGTCAGGGGGTTCCTACGAGCAGTACTTC,CASSLTSGGSYEQYF
TRBD1,TRBJ2-1,TRBV7-3,once,TGTGCCAGCAGCCTCGACAGGGGGCGTCCCAATGAGCAGTTCTTC,CASSLDRGRPNEQFF
.,TRBJ1-1,TRBV10-1,many,TGCGCCAGCAGTGAACGTTACAGGGTAGGTATCGAGGCTTTCTTT,CASSERYRVGIEAFF
.,TRBJ2-7,TRBV19,.,TGTGCCAGTAAACGAACTATAGGGAGTAGGGACTACGAGCAGTACTTC,CASKRTIGSRDYEQYF
TRBD2,TRBJ2-7,TRBV13,.,TGTGCCAGCAGCTTAGGCTCAAGGCTAGCGGAGTCCTACGAGCAGTACTTC,CASSLGSRLAESYEQYF
TRBD1,TRBJ2-5,TRBV5-1,.,TGCGCCAGCAGCTTCCCGACAGGGAACCAAGAGACCCAGTACTTC,CASSFPTGNQETQYF
.,TRBJ2-3,TRBV29-1,.,TGCAGCGTTTTAAAGACGACCACAGATACGCAGTATTTT,CSVLKTTTDTQYF
TRBD1,TRBJ1-2,TRBV11-2,once,TGTGCCAGCAGCAATAGAAGACCAACAGGGGGAGGCTACACCTTC,CASSNRRPTGGGYTF
TRBD1,TRBJ1-2,TRBV6-5,.,TGTGCCAGCAGTCGCCGGACAGGGGAGTATGGCTACACCTTC,CASSRRTGEYGYTF